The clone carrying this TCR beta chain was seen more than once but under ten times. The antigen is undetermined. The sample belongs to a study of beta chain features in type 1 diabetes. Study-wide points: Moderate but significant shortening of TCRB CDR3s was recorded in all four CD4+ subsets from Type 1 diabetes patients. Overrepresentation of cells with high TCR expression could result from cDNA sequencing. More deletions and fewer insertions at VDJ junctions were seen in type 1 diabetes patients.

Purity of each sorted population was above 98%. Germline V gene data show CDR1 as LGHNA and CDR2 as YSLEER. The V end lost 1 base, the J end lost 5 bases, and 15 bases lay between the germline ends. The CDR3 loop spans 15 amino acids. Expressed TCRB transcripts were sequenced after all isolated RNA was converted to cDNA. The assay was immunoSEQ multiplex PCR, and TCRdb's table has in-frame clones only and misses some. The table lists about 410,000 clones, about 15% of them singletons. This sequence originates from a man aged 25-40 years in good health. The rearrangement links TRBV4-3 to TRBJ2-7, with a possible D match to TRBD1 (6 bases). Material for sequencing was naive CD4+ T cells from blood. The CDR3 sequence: CASSQGRRRGDEQYF. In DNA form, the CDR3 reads TGCGCCAGCAGCCAAGGACGTCGCAGGGGCGACGAGCAGTACTTC.